The T cell receptor (beta chain) described here comes from a study of cytomegalovirus exposure and HLA in healthy donors. Whole-study context: Early released data had about 85 million unique TCRs, all coming from HLA-typed donors. Study findings and constraints: From TCR beta sequences, most subjects' HLA-A and HLA-B alleles were reportedly predicted accurately. Rarity characterized most TCR sequences, yet some public TCRs appeared in many donors.

Donors counted as nominally healthy when sampled, yet unrecorded immune exposures were likely. Primers for the PCR totalled 60 Vbeta and 13 Jbeta. The method was immunoSEQ multiplex PCR; TCRdb's version includes in-frame clones alone and lacks a portion of them. In the table there are roughly 200,000 clones, over 60% of which are singletons. About this clone itself: Its antigen is still unknown.

The sequenced sample consisted of PBMCs. This receptor was obtained from a young man in good health and CMV-seronegative.

CDR3 protein: CAWSLEHYGYTF. The CDR3 coding sequence is TGTGCCTGGAGCCTCGAGCACTATGGCTACACCTTC. The chain uses TRBV30 and TRBJ1-2, with D unclear. CDR1 is GTSNPN and CDR2 is SVGIG in the germline V gene (reference sequence). Trimming took 3 bases from V and 3 from J, leaving 8 bases between them. CDR3 length: 12 amino acids.